This TCR beta chain originates from a study of radiation and T cells in renal cell carcinoma. Points from the study as a whole: In blood, top tumor clones expanded by 2 weeks, shrinking by 4.

Germline V CDR1 and CDR2: MNHEY, SVGAGI. There are 13 residues in the CDR3. Trimming stripped 0 bases from V and 7 bases from J, with 7 bases between. Time point meaning: blood 4 weeks post-SBRT, at nephrectomy. The treatment was: 15 Gy SBRT to primary tumor, nephrectomy 4 weeks later. Nephrectomy followed 15 Gy stereotactic body radiation by 4 weeks. Serial blood draws occurred at baseline and 2 and 4 weeks post-SBRT. Using immunoSEQ multiplex PCR, the repertoire was profiled, and TCRdb retains in-frame clones only, with some absent. Among tens of thousands of clones, about 88% were seen once, and the ten largest hold nearly 6%. Worth noting for this clone: Its target is not known.

The sequenced sample was blood, obtained from a patient whose treatment included radiotherapy and nephrectomy. The TCR was taken from a woman aged 70-85 years with renal cell carcinoma. The V and J genes are TRBV6-5 and TRBJ1-5; D gene uncertain. The CDR3 sequence is CASSYSNGQPQHF. CDR3 DNA sequence: TGTGCCAGCAGTTACTCGAACGGACAGCCCCAGCATTTT.